This T cell receptor (beta chain) is drawn from a study of OX40 agonist ivuxolimab in advanced cancers. The CDR3 consists of 19 residues. Trimming at V came to 2 bases and at J to 3 bases, leaving 15 bases not matched to a gene. CDR1 is LGHNA and CDR2 is YNFKEQ in the germline V gene. Sequencing was performed with immunoSEQ multiplex PCR; in TCRdb, only in-frame clones are kept and a portion is missing. Here the sample spans some 50,000 clones, around nine tenths being singletons. The sequence was collected from an adult with an advanced solid tumor such as melanoma, head and neck, liver or kidney cancer. The V gene is TRBV4-2, the J gene TRBJ2-2, with TRBD2 identical over 7 bases. Sequenced material: CD4+ or CD8+ T cells sorted from blood, taken in a trial of the OX40 agonist ivuxolimab. Written as DNA, the CDR3 is TGTGCCAGCAGCCAACGAATGCTCAAGCGGGGCCTGGACACCGGGGAGCTGTTTTTT. It specifies CASSQRMLKRGLDTGELFF.